This is a list of T cell receptor beta chains from one sample in a study of response to subunit inactivated influenza vaccine. TCRdb reprocessed the RT-PCR reads via MiXCR and lists one record per CDR3 protein. The table has about 700,000 distinct CDR3 sequences, 14% seen once. The sequences come from PBMCs from blood, collected around 14 days before vaccination. These receptors originate from a man aged 50 to 60 who received an inactivated influenza vaccine. Each CDR3 is given with its conserved first and last residue. A D gene is named only where the DNA matches it firmly. Part of the rows lack a size; the others show once, few, many or a class for expanded clones.

D	V	size	length	J	CDR3	DNA
-	TRBV12-3/TRBV12-4	many	14	TRBJ1-1	CASSFLGQNTEAFF	TGTGCCAGCAGTTTTTTGGGACAGAACACTGAAGCTTTCTTT
-	TRBV4-2	-	12	TRBJ1-3	CASSQVSETIYF	TGTGCCAGCAGCCAAGTCTCGGAAACCATATATTTT
TRBD1	TRBV6-2/TRBV6-3	-	15	TRBJ2-4	CASSYRDRRKNIQYF	TGTGCCAGCAGTTACCGGGACAGACGAAAAAACATTCAGTACTTC
-	TRBV2	-	15	TRBJ1-4	CASSEATGLGEKLFF	TGTGCCAGCAGTGAAGCGACGGGACTGGGGGAAAAACTGTTTTTT
TRBD2	TRBV6-1	-	15	TRBJ2-3	CASSALAGDTDTQYF	TGTGCCAGCAGCGCCCTAGCGGGAGACACAGATACGCAGTATTTT
TRBD1	TRBV2	few	13	TRBJ2-3	CASSTGGLDTQYF	TGTGCCAGCAGTACAGGGGGCTTAGATACGCAGTATTTT
-	TRBV11-2	-	14	TRBJ1-1	CASSFGTPNTEAFF	TGTGCCAGCAGCTTCGGCACACCGAACACTGAAGCTTTCTTT
-	TRBV10-3	-	15	TRBJ1-6	CAISAGGLYNSPLHF	TGTGCCATCAGTGCGGGGGGACTCTATAATTCACCCCTCCACTTT
-	TRBV30	-	12	TRBJ2-7	CAWSEGGSEQYF	TGTGCCTGGAGTGAGGGGGGCTCCGAGCAGTACTTC
-	TRBV10-3	-	12	TRBJ1-1	CAISGKNTEAFF	TGTGCCATCAGTGGCAAGAACACTGAAGCTTTCTTT
-	TRBV20-1	many	16	TRBJ1-6	CSARAVTESTNSPLHF	TGCAGTGCTAGAGCCGTTACCGAAAGCACTAATTCACCCCTCCACTTT
-	TRBV4-2	few	15	TRBJ2-7	CASSHGATDTYEQYF	TGTGCCAGCAGCCACGGGGCGACGGACACCTACGAGCAGTACTTC
-	TRBV14	-	16	TRBJ1-1	CASTMPREGENTEAFF	TGTGCCAGCACCATGCCTCGGGAGGGAGAGAACACTGAAGCTTTCTTT
-	TRBV12-3/TRBV12-4	many	14	TRBJ2-2	CASSPQGNTGELFF	TGTGCCAGCAGCCCCCAGGGAAACACCGGGGAGCTGTTTTTT
TRBD2	TRBV5-1	many	14	TRBJ2-5	CASSPNAGGRTQYF	TGCGCCAGCAGCCCCAATGCGGGGGGTCGGACCCAGTACTTC
-	TRBV7-9	few	16	TRBJ2-5	CASSFTSGQRQETQYF	TGTGCCAGCAGCTTCACCAGCGGACAGAGACAAGAGACCCAGTACTTC
TRBD2	TRBV7-2	-	16	TRBJ2-1	CASSITRLAGGYEQFF	TGTGCCAGCAGCATTACGCGACTAGCGGGAGGCTATGAGCAGTTCTTC
-	TRBV7-9	few	12	TRBJ2-7	CASNNRDYEQYF	TGTGCCAGCAATAACAGGGACTACGAGCAGTACTTC
-	TRBV12-3/TRBV12-4	few	15	TRBJ2-5	CASRKTGQGGETQYF	TGTGCCAGCAGGAAGACAGGACAGGGAGGGGAGACCCAGTACTTC
TRBD1	TRBV2	many	16	TRBJ1-1	CASSEALQGMNTEAFF	TGTGCCAGCAGTGAAGCTCTACAGGGGATGAACACTGAAGCTTTCTTT
-	TRBV5-1	-	14	TRBJ2-5	CASSSALGWETQYF	TGCGCCAGCAGCTCGGCCCTCGGATGGGAGACCCAGTACTTC
-	TRBV4-1	many	15	TRBJ1-2	CASSQDAPRNYGYTF	TGCGCCAGCAGCCAAGATGCCCCCAGAAACTATGGCTACACCTTC
-	TRBV3-1	-	17	TRBJ2-5	CASSQDLWRARQETQYF	TGTGCCAGCAGCCAAGATTTATGGCGGGCTCGCCAAGAGACCCAGTACTTC
-	TRBV12-3/TRBV12-4	few	16	TRBJ2-3	CASSLATARSTDTQYF	TGTGCCAGCAGTTTAGCAACGGCTAGGAGCACAGATACGCAGTATTTT
-	TRBV4-1	-	17	TRBJ1-1	CASSQVYPARDQAEAFF	TGCGCCAGCAGCCAAGTCTACCCCGCCCGGGACCAGGCTGAAGCTTTCTTT
-	TRBV5-1	few	16	TRBJ2-2	CASSFRGTPTGGELFF	TGCGCCAGCAGCTTTAGGGGGACACCGACGGGCGGGGAGCTGTTTTTT
TRBD2	TRBV27	many	15	TRBJ2-7	CASSLGTSGTYEQYF	TGTGCCAGCAGCTTAGGGACTAGCGGGACCTACGAGCAGTACTTC
-	TRBV4-3	few	17	TRBJ2-4	CASSQDLGVFASNIQYF	TGCGCCAGCAGCCAAGACCTGGGGGTTTTTGCTTCGAACATTCAGTACTTC
-	TRBV12-3/TRBV12-4	-	14	TRBJ2-1	CASSLTTSRDEQFF	TGTGCCAGCAGTTTAACCACTAGCCGCGATGAGCAGTTCTTC
TRBD1	TRBV5-1	many	15	TRBJ1-2	CASSPTGTPHYGYTF	TGCGCCAGCAGCCCGACAGGGACTCCTCACTATGGCTACACCTTC
TRBD1	TRBV7-9	-	14	TRBJ1-5	CASSRQGAGQPQHF	TGTGCCAGCAGCCGACAGGGGGCCGGTCAGCCCCAGCATTTT
-	TRBV3-1	few	13	TRBJ2-5	CASSSQRTETQYF	TGTGCCAGCAGCTCCCAACGTACTGAGACCCAGTACTTC
TRBD1	TRBV2	few	14	TRBJ2-7	CATLKDRTSYEQYF	TGTGCCACCCTAAAGGACAGGACTTCCTACGAGCAGTACTTC
-	TRBV18	few	14	TRBJ1-1	CASSREWGSTEAFF	TGTGCCAGCTCACGGGAGTGGGGGAGTACTGAAGCTTTCTTT